These T cell receptor beta chains were read from a single sample in a study of early T cells in non-severe SARS-CoV-2 infection. Via MiXCR, TCRdb re-called the 5' RACE reads, giving one row per CDR3 protein. This sample has about 61,000 distinct CDR3 sequences, with less than 14% found just once. Sequences were obtained from whole blood. All receptors derive from an adult who was a healthcare worker with PCR-confirmed SARS-CoV-2 infection or an uninfected control (not recorded which). Each CDR3 is given with its conserved first and last residue. A D gene is named only where the DNA matches it firmly. Some rows have no size entry. The others give once, few or many, or a class for an expanded clone.

D gene	V gene	clone size	J gene	CDR3 DNA	CDR3 protein
TRBD1	TRBV5-1	NA	TRBJ1-1	TGCGCCAGCAGCTTACAGGGGGATGAAGCTTTCTTT	CASSLQGDEAFF
NA	TRBV11-2	many	TRBJ2-4	TGTGCCAGCAGCTGGACCTCGGGGTATAGAAACATTCAGTACTTC	CASSWTSGYRNIQYF
NA	TRBV7-6	many	TRBJ1-1	TGTGCCAGCAGCTTAGCGCGTGGGGACACTGAAGCTTTCTTT	CASSLARGDTEAFF
NA	TRBV20-1	many	TRBJ1-2	TGCAGTGCTAGAGGGGCGACGGTTCTGGAAGGCACCTTC	CSARGATVLEGTF
NA	TRBV30	many	TRBJ1-1	TGTGCCTGGAGGATGTACACTGAAGCTTTCTTT	CAWRMYTEAFF
NA	TRBV28	NA	TRBJ1-1	TGTGCCAGCGTTCGGGTTATGATCACTGAAGCTTTCTTT	CASVRVMITEAFF
TRBD1	TRBV20-1	NA	TRBJ2-5	TGCAGTGCCACAGACAGGGGTGGGGAGACCCAGTACTTC	CSATDRGGETQYF
NA	TRBV11-2	NA	TRBJ2-3	TGTGCCAGCAGCCCCTTCGGGGGAAGCACAGATACGCAGTATTTT	CASSPFGGSTDTQYF
TRBD1	TRBV30	NA	TRBJ1-1	TGTGCCTGGAGTCCGGGGGACAGGGAGAACACTGAAGCTTTCTTT	CAWSPGDRENTEAFF
NA	TRBV5-1	NA	TRBJ2-5	TGCGCCAGCAGCCACGCCGACGGTTACTTCGAGACCCAGTACTTC	CASSHADGYFETQYF
NA	TRBV3-1	NA	TRBJ2-7	TGTGCCAGCAGCCACCGGGATACGGGGATCAACGAGCAGTACTTC	CASSHRDTGINEQYF
NA	TRBV2	NA	TRBJ2-3	TGTGCCAGCAGTGAAATGGGGACGCAGTATTTT	CASSEMGTQYF
NA	TRBV29-1	NA	TRBJ2-7	TGCAGCGTTGGTGAGCTCTACGAGCAGTACTTC	CSVGELYEQYF
NA	TRBV11-2	many	TRBJ1-2	TGTGCCAGCAGCTTAGAACAGGGCATCTCCTTC	CASSLEQGISF
TRBD1	TRBV2	many	TRBJ1-2	TGTGCCAGCAGGTCCCCAGTGGGACAGGCTCGTGCTGGTCGAGGCTACACCTTC	CASRSPVGQARAGRGYTF
NA	TRBV7-8	NA	TRBJ2-5	TGTGCCAGCAGCTTAGTCCCAAGAGCAGAGACCCAGTACTTC	CASSLVPRAETQYF
TRBD2	TRBV29-1	few	TRBJ2-7	TGCAGCGTTGGGGGGGGCTACGAGCAGTACTTC	CSVGGGYEQYF
TRBD1	TRBV6-2/TRBV6-3	NA	TRBJ2-7	TGTGCCAGCAGTTACGAGACAGGGTCCTACGAGCAGTACTTC	CASSYETGSYEQYF
NA	TRBV10-3	few	TRBJ2-1	TGTGCCATAAGACCCGGGACGTCTAATGAGCAGTTCTTC	CAIRPGTSNEQFF
NA	TRBV20-1	NA	TRBJ1-1	TGCAGTGCTAGAGATCGAGTCGGGAGGGAAGCTTTCTTT	CSARDRVGREAFF
TRBD2	TRBV6-2/TRBV6-3	NA	TRBJ2-2	TGTGCCAGCAGACCCGGAGGGAGGGACACCGGGGAGCTGTTTTTT	CASRPGGRDTGELFF
TRBD1	TRBV7-2	few	TRBJ1-1	TGTGCCAGCAGCCCCCGACAGGGGGTGACTGAAGCTTTCTTT	CASSPRQGVTEAFF
NA	TRBV11-2	few	TRBJ2-1	TGTGCCAGCAGGTCCCTTCGGGCAGCTAGCTCCTACAATGAGCAGTTCTTC	CASRSLRAASSYNEQFF
NA	TRBV6-1	few	TRBJ2-2	TGTGCCAGCAGTGAACGTTTTACAGGGAGGTACACCGGGGAGCTGTTTTTT	CASSERFTGRYTGELFF
NA	TRBV6-4	many	TRBJ2-3	TGTGCCAGCAGTGCGAAAGGCGGAACAGATACGCAGTATTTT	CASSAKGGTDTQYF
NA	TRBV5-1	many	TRBJ1-1	TGCGCCAGCAGCTTGGAGGGGTACTCCCGTGAAGCTTTCTTT	CASSLEGYSREAFF
NA	TRBV9	NA	TRBJ2-5	TGTGCCAGCAGCGCCCGGCCGGTAGCCAGACAAGAGACCCAGTACTTC	CASSARPVARQETQYF
TRBD2	TRBV9	many	TRBJ2-3	TGTGCCAGCAGCCCTGTAGCGGGGGAGTCAGATACGCAGTATTTT	CASSPVAGESDTQYF
NA	TRBV19	few	TRBJ1-2	TGTGCCAGTACTCCGGGTCTCGCTCATGGCTACACCTTC	CASTPGLAHGYTF
TRBD1	TRBV2	NA	TRBJ2-5	TGTGCCAGCAGTGAAGGGACAGGGGAAAAGGAGACCCAGTACTTC	CASSEGTGEKETQYF
TRBD1	TRBV2	NA	TRBJ2-5	TGTGCCAGCAGTGTTTATCCAGGCACAGGGGAAGGGCAAGAGACCCAGTACTTC	CASSVYPGTGEGQETQYF
NA	TRBV7-7	NA	TRBJ2-5	TGTGCTAGCAGCGAACCGTCGATCCAAGAGACCCAGTACTTC	CASSEPSIQETQYF
TRBD1	TRBV7-2	many	TRBJ1-5	TGTGCCAGCAGCTTATCAGGGGGAGTTAGCAATCAGCCCCAGCATTTT	CASSLSGGVSNQPQHF
TRBD2	TRBV29-1	NA	TRBJ2-3	TGCAGCGTCGGGGGGATGGGGCCCACAGATACGCAGTATTTT	CSVGGMGPTDTQYF
NA	TRBV3-1	NA	TRBJ2-3	TGTGCCAGCAGCCGCGGCCCAGATACGCAGTATTTT	CASSRGPDTQYF
NA	TRBV5-4	many	TRBJ1-6	TGTGCCAGCAGCGGCTGGGGACTTAAGGCCCTCCACTTT	CASSGWGLKALHF
NA	TRBV9	many	TRBJ1-6	TGTGCCAGCAGCGTAGACCCTACCCCAAATTCACCCCTCCACTTT	CASSVDPTPNSPLHF
NA	TRBV3-1	few	TRBJ2-5	TGTGCCAGCAGCCAAGCCCCTTCCCCCCCCCGAACCCAGTACTTC	CASSQAPSPPRTQYF
TRBD1	TRBV24-1	NA	TRBJ2-3	TGTGCCGCAGGGGACAGTAGCACAGATACGCAGTATTTT	CAAGDSSTDTQYF
NA	TRBV11-2	many	TRBJ1-2	TGTGCCAGCAGCTTAGTCAGCTATGGCTACACCTTC	CASSLVSYGYTF
TRBD2	TRBV20-1	few	TRBJ2-3	TGCAGTGCTAGAGATCACGAGCGGGGGGTGAGCGATACGCAGTATTTT	CSARDHERGVSDTQYF
NA	TRBV27	NA	TRBJ2-2	TGTGCCAGCAACGAACATCCGGGGACACTCACCGGGGAGCTGTTTTTT	CASNEHPGTLTGELFF
NA	TRBV29-1	few	TRBJ2-5	TGCAGCGTCGAAAGGGACTCACTTGGAGGAAACCAAGAGACCCAGTACTTC	CSVERDSLGGNQETQYF
TRBD1	TRBV9	many	TRBJ2-3	TGTGCCAGCAGCGTAGCCGCCCTGAAAGGGGACAGGAGGGCAGATACGCAGTATTTT	CASSVAALKGDRRADTQYF
TRBD1	TRBV6-1	many	TRBJ2-3	TGTGCCAGCAGGGAGACAGGGGCAGATACGCAGTATTTT	CASRETGADTQYF
NA	TRBV7-9	many	TRBJ2-3	TGTGCCAGCAGCCCCGGCCTCCTGATAGTATATTTT	CASSPGLLIVYF
NA	TRBV7-2	few	TRBJ2-3	TGTGCCAGCAGCTTAGAGGTGTTTGATACGCAGTATTTT	CASSLEVFDTQYF
NA	TRBV20-1	NA	TRBJ2-3	TGCAGTGCTGGGACGCCGGATACGCAGTATTTT	CSAGTPDTQYF